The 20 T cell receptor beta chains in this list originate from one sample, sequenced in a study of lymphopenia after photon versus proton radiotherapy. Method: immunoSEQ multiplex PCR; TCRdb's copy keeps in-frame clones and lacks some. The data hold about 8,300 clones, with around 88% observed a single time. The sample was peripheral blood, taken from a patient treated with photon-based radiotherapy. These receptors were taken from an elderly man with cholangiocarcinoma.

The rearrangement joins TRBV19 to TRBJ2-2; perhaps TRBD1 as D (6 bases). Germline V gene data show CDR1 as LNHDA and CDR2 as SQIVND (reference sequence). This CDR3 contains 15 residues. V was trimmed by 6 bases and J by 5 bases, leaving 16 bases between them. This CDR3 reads CASRYGTRGTGELFF. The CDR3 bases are TGTGCCAGTAGATACGGGACACGGGGAACCGGGGAGCTGTTTTTT.

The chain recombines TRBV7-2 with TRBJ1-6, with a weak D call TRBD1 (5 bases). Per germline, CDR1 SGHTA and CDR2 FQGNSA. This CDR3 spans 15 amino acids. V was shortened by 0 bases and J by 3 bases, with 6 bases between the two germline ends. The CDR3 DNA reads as TGTGCCAGCAGCTTAGCGGGGGGCTATAATTCACCCCTCCACTTT. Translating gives CASSLAGGYNSPLHF.

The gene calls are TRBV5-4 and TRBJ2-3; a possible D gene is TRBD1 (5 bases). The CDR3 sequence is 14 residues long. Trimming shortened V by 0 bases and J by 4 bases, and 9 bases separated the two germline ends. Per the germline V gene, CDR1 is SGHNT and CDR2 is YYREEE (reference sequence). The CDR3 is CASSLGQGADTQYF. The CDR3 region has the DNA TGTGCCAGCAGCTTGGGGCAGGGCGCAGATACGCAGTATTTT.

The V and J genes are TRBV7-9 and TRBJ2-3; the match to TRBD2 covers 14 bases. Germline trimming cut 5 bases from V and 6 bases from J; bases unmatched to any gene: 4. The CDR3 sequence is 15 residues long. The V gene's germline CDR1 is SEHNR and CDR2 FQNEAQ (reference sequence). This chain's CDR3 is CASSRLAGGQDTQYF. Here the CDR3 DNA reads TGTGCCAGCAGCCGACTAGCGGGGGGGCAGGATACGCAGTATTTT.

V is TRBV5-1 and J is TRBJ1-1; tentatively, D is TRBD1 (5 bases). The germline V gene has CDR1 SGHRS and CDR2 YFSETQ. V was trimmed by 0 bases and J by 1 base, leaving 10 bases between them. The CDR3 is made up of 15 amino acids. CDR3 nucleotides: TGCGCCAGCAGCTTGGCAGGGCCCCCGAACACTGAAGCTTTCTTT. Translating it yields CASSLAGPPNTEAFF.

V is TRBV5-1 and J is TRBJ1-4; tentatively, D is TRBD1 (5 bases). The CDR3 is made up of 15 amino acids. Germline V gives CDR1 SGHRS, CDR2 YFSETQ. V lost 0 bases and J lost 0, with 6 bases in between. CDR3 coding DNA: TGCGCCAGCAGCTTGGGAGGGGCAACTAATGAAAAACTGTTTTTT. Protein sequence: CASSLGGATNEKLFF.

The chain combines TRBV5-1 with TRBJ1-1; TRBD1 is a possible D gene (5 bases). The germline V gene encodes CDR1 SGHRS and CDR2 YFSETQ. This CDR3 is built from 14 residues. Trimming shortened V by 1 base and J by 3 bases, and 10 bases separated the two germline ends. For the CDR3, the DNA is TGCGCCAGCAGCTTGTATGGCAGGGACACTGAAGCTTTCTTT. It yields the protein CASSLYGRDTEAFF.

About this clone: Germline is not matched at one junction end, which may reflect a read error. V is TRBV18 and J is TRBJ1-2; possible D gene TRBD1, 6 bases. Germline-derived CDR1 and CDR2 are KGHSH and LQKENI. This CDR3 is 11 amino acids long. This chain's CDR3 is CASAEWTALIF. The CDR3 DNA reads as TGTGCCAGCGCGGAATGGACAGCGTTGATCTTC. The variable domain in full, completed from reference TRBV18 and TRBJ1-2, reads NAGVMQNPRHLVRRRGQEARLRCSPMKGHSHVYWYRQLPEEGLKFMVYLQKENIIDESGMPKERFSAEFPKEGPSILRIQQVVRGDSAAYFCASAEWTALIFGSGTRLTVV.

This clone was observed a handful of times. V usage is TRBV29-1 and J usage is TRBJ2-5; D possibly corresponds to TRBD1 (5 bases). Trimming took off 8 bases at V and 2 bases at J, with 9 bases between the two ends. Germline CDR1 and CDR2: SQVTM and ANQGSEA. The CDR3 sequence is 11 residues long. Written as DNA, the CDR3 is TGCAGCATCCGACAGCAAGAGACCCAGTACTTC. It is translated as CSIRQQETQYF.

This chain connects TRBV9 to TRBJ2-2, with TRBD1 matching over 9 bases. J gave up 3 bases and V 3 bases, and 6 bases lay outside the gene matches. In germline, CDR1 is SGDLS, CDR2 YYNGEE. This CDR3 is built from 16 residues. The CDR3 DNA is TGTGCCAGCAGCGCTCGCCGGGACAGGGACACCGGGGAGCTGTTTTTT. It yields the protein CASSARRDRDTGELFF.

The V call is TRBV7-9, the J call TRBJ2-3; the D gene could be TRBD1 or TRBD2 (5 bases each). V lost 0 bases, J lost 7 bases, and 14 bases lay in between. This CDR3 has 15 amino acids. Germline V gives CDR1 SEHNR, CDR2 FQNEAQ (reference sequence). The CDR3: CASSLAGDGQYTQYF. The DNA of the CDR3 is TGTGCCAGCAGCTTAGCGGGGGACGGTCAATATACGCAGTATTTT.

In DNA form, the CDR3 reads TGTGCCAGCAGTTTACGGGTGTATAGCACAGATACGCAGTATTTT. This encodes CASSLRVYSTDTQYF. The chain has TRBV27 and TRBJ2-3; D gene unclear. The V end was cut by 2 bases, the J end by 0 bases, with 9 bases between. This CDR3 has 15 residues. Germline CDR1 reads MNHEY; CDR2 reads SMNVEV (reference sequence).

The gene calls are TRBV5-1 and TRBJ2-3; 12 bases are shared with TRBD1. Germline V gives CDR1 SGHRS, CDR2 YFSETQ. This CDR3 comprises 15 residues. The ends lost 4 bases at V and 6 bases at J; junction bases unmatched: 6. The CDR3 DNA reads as TGCGCCAGCAGCGCGGGACAGGGGGCAGCGGATACGCAGTATTTT. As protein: CASSAGQGAADTQYF. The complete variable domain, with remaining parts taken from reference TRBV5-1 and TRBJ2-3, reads KAGVTQTPRYLIKTRGQQVTLSCSPISGHRSVSWYQQTPGQGLQFLFEYFSETQRNKGNFPGRFSGRQFSNSRSEMNVSTLELGDSALYLCASSAGQGAADTQYFGPGTRLTVL.

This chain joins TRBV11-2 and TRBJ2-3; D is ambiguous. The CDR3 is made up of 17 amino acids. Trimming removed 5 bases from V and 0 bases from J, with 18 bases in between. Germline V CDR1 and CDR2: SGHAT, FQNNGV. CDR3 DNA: TGTGCCAGCAGCCTTCAAGGAGCTGCGACTAGCACAGATACGCAGTATTTT. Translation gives CASSLQGAATSTDTQYF.

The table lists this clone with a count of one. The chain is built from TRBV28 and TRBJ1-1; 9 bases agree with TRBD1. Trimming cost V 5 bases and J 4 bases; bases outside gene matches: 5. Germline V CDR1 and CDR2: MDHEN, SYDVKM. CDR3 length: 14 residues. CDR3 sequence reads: CASSLTGGGTEAFF. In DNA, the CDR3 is TGTGCCAGCAGTCTCACAGGGGGCGGCACTGAAGCTTTCTTT.

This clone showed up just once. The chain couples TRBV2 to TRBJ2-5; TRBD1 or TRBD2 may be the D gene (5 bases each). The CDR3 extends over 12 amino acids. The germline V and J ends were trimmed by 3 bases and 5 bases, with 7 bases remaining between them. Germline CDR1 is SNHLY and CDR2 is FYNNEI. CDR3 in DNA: TGTGCCAGCAGTGACAGGGACGAGACCCAGTACTTC. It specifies CASSDRDETQYF.

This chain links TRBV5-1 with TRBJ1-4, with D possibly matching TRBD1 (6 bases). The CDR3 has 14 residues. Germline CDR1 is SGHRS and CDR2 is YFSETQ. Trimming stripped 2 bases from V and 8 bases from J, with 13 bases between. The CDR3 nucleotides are TGCGCCAGCAGCTTATGGCAGGGGAGAGAAAAACTGTTTTTT. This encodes CASSLWQGREKLFF.

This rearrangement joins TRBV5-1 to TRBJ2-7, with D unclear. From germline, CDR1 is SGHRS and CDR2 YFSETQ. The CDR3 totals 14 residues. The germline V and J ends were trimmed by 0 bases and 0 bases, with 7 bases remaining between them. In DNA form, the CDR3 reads TGCGCCAGCAGCTTGGAACAGTTCTCCTACGAGCAGTACTTC. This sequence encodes CASSLEQFSYEQYF.

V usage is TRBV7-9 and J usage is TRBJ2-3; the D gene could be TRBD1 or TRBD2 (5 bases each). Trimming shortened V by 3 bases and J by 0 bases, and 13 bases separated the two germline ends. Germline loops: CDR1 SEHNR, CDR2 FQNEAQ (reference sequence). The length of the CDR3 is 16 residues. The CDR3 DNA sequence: TGTGCCAGCAGCTTTAGTGGGGGTGAAAGCACAGATACGCAGTATTTT. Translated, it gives CASSFSGGESTDTQYF.

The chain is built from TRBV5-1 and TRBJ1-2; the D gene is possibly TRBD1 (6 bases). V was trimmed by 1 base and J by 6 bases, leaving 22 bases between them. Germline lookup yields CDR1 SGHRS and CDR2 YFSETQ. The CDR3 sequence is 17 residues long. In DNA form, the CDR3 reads TGCGCCAGCAGCTTGAAGAACGTTTCAGGGGAAGTCGATGGCTACACCTTC. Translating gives CASSLKNVSGEVDGYTF.